This TCR beta chain is from a study of CD8 T cells in Susac syndrome. Blood CD8+ and CD4+ T cells underwent high-throughput TCR beta sequencing. CDR3 size: 15 residues. CDR1 is KGHDR, CDR2 SFDVKD, per germline. V lost 0 bases, J lost 7 bases, and 15 bases lay in between. Random hexamers were used to reverse transcribe an amount of roughly 0.45 to 1 ug RNA. Across 54 Vbeta and 13 Jbeta, immunoSEQ multiplex PCR amplified TCR beta CDR3. TCRdb called the immunoSEQ multiplex PCR reads again in MiXCR, with one record for every CDR3 protein. In the table there are a few hundred thousand distinct CDR3 sequences, about nine tenths of which are singletons.

V gene TRBV24-1 combines with J gene TRBJ2-7; perhaps TRBD2 as D (5 bases). The sample comprised CD8+ T cells from PBMCs. The TCR originated in a human donor with multiple sclerosis. The DNA for the CDR3 is TGTGCCACCAGTGATTTGTACTTAGACTACAATGAGCAGTACTTC. Encoded protein: CATSDLYLDYNEQYF.